This paragraph covers one T cell receptor beta chain sequence. Antigen unknown. The germline V gene encodes CDR1 SGHKS and CDR2 YYEKEE (reference sequence). The CDR3 spans 14 residues. Between the trimmed V and J ends, which lost 3 bases and 1 base, there was a span of 10 bases. The repertoire was sequenced with immunoSEQ multiplex PCR; TCRdb's copy has only in-frame clones and lacks some. The sample holds more than 9,500 clones, 75% to 95% seen once. This specimen comes from a study of OX40 agonist ivuxolimab in advanced cancers. The study's findings and limits: Clonal expansion from baseline to week 6 occurred in both CD4+ and CD8+ T cells.

The TCR was taken from an adult with an advanced solid tumor such as melanoma, head and neck, liver or kidney cancer. V usage is TRBV5-5 and J usage is TRBJ1-1; a weak D match, TRBD1 (5 bases). This sample comprised CD4+ or CD8+ T cells sorted from blood, obtained in a trial of the OX40 agonist ivuxolimab. CDR3 in amino acids: CASSSRDGNTEAFF. In DNA form, the CDR3 reads TGTGCCAGCAGCTCCCGGGACGGGAACACTGAAGCTTTCTTT. The full variable domain, its missing parts supplied by reference TRBV5-5 and TRBJ1-1, is DAGVTQSPTHLIKTRGQQVTLRCSPISGHKSVSWYQQVLGQGPQFIFQYYEKEERGRGNFPDRFSARQFPNYSSELNVNALLLGDSALYLCASSSRDGNTEAFFGQGTRLTVV.